This T cell receptor (beta chain) was identified during a study of blood T cell repertoires in COVID-19. Per the original methods: Nucleated cell counts were estimated from reference gene primer amplification. Clones were read by immunoSEQ multiplex PCR, and TCRdb kept only the in-frame ones, dropping some. The V and J calls and the clone size are those of that table, but D and trimming were determined from the DNA. This sample carries about 51,000 clones, roughly 90% of them seen once, and the ten largest clones take over 3%. V was clipped by 10 bases and J by 1 base; unmatched bases: 3. Germline CDR1 LNHDA, CDR2 SQIVND (reference sequence). This CDR3 has 13 residues.

The TCR sequence derives from a man aged 50 to 60 with acute or convalescent COVID-19. The sequencing input was peripheral blood. The chain couples TRBV19 to TRBJ2-3, with 9 bases lining up with TRBD1. CDR3 nucleotide sequence: TGTGCCACGCGGGACAGGGGCACAGATACGCAGTATTTT. It specifies CATRDRGTDTQYF. The full variable domain, in which reference TRBV19 and TRBJ2-3 provide the parts outside the CDR3, is DGGITQSPKYLFRKEGQNVTLSCEQNLNHDAMYWYRQDPGQGLRLIYYSQIVNDFQKGDIAEGYSVSREKKESFPLTVTSAQKNPTAFYLCATRDRGTDTQYFGPGTRLTVL.